The entry below gives a single T cell receptor beta chain sequence along with its context. The antigen remains unidentified. The data originate from a study of cytomegalovirus exposure and HLA in healthy donors. Regarding the study as a whole: Later on, an analysis tied 15,000 to 20,000 TCR beta sequences to HLA alleles at 0.05 false discovery rate. In vitro testing confirmed a few CMV-associated chains as specific for CMV antigens.

In the PCR, 60 Vbeta and 13 Jbeta primers were used. Repertoires were generated with immunoSEQ multiplex PCR, while TCRdb's copy carries only in-frame clones and drops some. Counted here are 200,000 or so clones, about 80% occurring once; the ten biggest clones make up around 2.1%. This sequence was found in a woman aged 18-29 years in good health and CMV-seropositive. The sequenced sample consisted of PBMCs.

Written as DNA, the CDR3 is TGTGCCAGTAGTTGGGGACAGGGATACGAGCAGTACTTC. It encodes CASSWGQGYEQYF. The rearrangement links TRBV19 to TRBJ2-7; 9 nucleotides line up with TRBD1. Germline V lookup: CDR1 LNHDA, CDR2 SQIVND (reference sequence). The CDR3 covers 13 residues. Unmatched junction bases numbered 3, after V lost 5 bases and J lost 4 bases. Combining the CDR3 with reference TRBV19 and TRBJ2-7 gives the whole variable domain DGGITQSPKYLFRKEGQNVTLSCEQNLNHDAMYWYRQDPGQGLRLIYYSQIVNDFQKGDIAEGYSVSREKKESFPLTVTSAQKNPTAFYLCASSWGQGYEQYFGPGTRLTVT.